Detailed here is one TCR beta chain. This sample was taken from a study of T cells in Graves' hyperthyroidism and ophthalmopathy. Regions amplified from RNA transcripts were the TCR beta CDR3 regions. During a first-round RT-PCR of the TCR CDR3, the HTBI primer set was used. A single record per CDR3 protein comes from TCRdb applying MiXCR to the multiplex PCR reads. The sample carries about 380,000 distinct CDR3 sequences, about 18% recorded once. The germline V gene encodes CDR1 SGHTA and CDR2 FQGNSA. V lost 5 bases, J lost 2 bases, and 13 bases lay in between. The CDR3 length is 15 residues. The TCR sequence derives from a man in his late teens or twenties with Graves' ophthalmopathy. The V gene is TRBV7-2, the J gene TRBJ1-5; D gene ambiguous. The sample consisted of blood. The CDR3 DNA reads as TGTGCCAGCAGCGAACTGGGATTAGGCAATCAGCCCCAGCATTTT. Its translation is CASSELGLGNQPQHF. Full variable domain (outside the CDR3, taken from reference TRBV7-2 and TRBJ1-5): GAGVSQSPSNKVTEKGKDVELRCDPISGHTALYWYRQSLGQGLEFLIYFQGNSAPDKSGLPSDRFSAERTGGSVSTLTIQRTQQEDSAVYLCASSELGLGNQPQHFGDGTRLSIL.